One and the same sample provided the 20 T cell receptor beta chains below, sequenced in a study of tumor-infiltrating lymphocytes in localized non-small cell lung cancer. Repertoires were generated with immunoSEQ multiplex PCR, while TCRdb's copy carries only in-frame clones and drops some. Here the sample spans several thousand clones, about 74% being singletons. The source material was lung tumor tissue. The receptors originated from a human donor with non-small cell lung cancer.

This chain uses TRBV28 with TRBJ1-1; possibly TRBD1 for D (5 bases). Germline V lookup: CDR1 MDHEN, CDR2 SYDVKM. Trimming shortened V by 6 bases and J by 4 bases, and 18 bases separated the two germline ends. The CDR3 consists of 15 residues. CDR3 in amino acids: CASREPTDRGTEAFF. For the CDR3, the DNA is TGTGCCAGCAGGGAACCGACAGATCGCGGCACTGAAGCTTTCTTT.

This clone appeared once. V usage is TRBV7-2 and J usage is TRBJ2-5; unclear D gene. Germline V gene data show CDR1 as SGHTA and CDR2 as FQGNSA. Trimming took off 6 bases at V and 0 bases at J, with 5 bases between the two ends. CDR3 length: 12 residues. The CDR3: CASSSYQETQYF. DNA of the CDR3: TGTGCCAGCAGTTCGTACCAAGAGACCCAGTACTTC.

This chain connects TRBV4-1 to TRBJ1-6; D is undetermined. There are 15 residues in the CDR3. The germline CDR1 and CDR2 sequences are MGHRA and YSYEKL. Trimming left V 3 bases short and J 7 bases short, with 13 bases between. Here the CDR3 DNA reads TGCGCCAGCAGCCAGGATCCGACGGGGAATTCACCCCTCCACTTT. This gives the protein CASSQDPTGNSPLHF.

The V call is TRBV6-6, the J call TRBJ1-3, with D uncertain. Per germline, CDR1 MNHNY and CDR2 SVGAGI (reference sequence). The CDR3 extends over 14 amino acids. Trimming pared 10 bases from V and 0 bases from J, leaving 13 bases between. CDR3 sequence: CATQDVSSGNTIYF. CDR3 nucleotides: TGTGCCACCCAGGACGTGTCCTCTGGAAACACCATATATTTT.

The CDR3 DNA is TGTGCCAGCAGCTTAGGTCAGCAAGAGACCCAGTACTTC. This translates into CASSLGQQETQYF. This chain joins TRBV7-2 and TRBJ2-5; unclear D gene. V lost 1 base and J lost 2, with 5 bases in between. The CDR3 contains 13 residues. The germline V gene encodes CDR1 SGHTA and CDR2 FQGNSA.

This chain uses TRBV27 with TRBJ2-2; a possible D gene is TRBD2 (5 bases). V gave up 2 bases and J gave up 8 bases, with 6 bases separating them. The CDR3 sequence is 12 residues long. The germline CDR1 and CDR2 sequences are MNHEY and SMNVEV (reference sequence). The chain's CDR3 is CASSLEGGELFF. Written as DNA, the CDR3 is TGTGCCAGCAGTTTAGAGGGAGGGGAGCTGTTTTTT.

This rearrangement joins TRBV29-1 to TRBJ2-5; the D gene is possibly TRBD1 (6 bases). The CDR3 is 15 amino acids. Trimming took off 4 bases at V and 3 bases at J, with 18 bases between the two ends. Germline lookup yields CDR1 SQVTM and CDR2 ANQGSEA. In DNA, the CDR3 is TGCAGCGTTGGAAGGGGCAGGGGTGGAAAAGAGACCCAGTACTTC. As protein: CSVGRGRGGKETQYF.

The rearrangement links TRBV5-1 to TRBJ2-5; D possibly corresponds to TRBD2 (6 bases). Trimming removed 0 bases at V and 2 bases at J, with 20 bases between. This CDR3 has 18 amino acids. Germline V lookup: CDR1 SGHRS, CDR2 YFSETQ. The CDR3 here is CASSLGGDPRALQETQYF. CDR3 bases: TGCGCCAGCAGCTTGGGGGGGGACCCGCGAGCGCTACAAGAGACCCAGTACTTC.

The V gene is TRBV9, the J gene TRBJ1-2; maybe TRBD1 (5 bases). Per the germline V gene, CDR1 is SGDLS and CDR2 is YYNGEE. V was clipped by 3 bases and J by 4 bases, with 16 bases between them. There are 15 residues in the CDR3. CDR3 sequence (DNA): TGTGCCAGCAGCGCACCTAGGGACGGCCCCTATGGCTACACCTTC. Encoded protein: CASSAPRDGPYGYTF.

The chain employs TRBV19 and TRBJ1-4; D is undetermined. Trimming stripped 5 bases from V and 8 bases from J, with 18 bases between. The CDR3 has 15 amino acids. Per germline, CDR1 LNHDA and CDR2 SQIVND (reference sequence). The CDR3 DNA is TGTGCCAGTAGTCCACTCGATATCCGAGGGGAAAAACTGTTTTTT. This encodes CASSPLDIRGEKLFF.

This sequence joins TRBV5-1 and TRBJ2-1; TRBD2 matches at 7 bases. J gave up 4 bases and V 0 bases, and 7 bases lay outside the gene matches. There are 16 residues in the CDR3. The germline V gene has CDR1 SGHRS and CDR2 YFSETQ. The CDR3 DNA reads TGCGCCAGCAGCTTGGGAGGGAGCGGGGCTTACAATGAGCAGTTCTTC. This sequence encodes CASSLGGSGAYNEQFF.

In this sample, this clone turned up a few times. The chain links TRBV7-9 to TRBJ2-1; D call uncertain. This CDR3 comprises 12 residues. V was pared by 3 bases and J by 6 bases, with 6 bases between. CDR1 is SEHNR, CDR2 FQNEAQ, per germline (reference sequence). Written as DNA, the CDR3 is TGTGCCAGCAGCTTTTCCAGCAATGAGCAGTTCTTC. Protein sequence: CASSFSSNEQFF.

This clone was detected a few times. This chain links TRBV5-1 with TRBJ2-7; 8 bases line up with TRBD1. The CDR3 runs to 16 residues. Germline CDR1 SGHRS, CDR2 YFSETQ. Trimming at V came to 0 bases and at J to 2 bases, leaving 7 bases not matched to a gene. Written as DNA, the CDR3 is TGCGCCAGCAGCTTGGGGACAGGGAGCCCCCCCTACGAGCAGTACTTC. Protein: CASSLGTGSPPYEQYF.

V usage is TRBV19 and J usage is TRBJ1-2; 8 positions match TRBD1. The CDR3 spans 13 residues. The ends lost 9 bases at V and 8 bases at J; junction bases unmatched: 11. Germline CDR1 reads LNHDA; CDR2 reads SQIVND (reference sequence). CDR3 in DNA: TGTGCCAGCGGAGACAGGGGAAGAAGAGGCTACACCTTC. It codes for CASGDRGRRGYTF.

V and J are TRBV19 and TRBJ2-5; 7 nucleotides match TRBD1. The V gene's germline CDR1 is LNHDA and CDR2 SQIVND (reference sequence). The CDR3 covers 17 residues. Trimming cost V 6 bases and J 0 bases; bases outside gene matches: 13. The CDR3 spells CASSRRSDREYQETQYF. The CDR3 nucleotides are TGTGCCAGTAGCCGAAGGTCAGACAGGGAGTACCAAGAGACCCAGTACTTC. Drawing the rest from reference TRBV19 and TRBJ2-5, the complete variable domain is DGGITQSPKYLFRKEGQNVTLSCEQNLNHDAMYWYRQDPGQGLRLIYYSQIVNDFQKGDIAEGYSVSREKKESFPLTVTSAQKNPTAFYLCASSRRSDREYQETQYFGPGTRLLVL.

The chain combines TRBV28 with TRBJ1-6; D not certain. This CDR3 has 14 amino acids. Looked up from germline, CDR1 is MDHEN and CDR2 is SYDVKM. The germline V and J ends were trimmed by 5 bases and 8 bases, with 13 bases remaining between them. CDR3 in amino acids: CASSPPTPYSPLHF. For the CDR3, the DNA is TGTGCCAGCAGTCCCCCAACGCCCTATTCACCCCTCCACTTT.

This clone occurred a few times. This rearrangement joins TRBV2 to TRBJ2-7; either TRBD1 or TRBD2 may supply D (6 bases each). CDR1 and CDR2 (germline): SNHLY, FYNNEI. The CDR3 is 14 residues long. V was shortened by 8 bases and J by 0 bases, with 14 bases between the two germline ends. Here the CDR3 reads CASGGTLDSYEQYF. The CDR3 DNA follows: TGTGCCAGCGGAGGGACACTAGACTCCTACGAGCAGTACTTC.

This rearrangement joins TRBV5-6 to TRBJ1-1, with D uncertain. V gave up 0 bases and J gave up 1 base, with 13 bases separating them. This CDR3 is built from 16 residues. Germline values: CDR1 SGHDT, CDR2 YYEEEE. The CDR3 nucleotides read TGTGCCAGCAGCTTGGAGGTCGGCAGGACGAACACTGAAGCTTTCTTT. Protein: CASSLEVGRTNTEAFF. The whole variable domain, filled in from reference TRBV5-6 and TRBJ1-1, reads DAGVTQSPTHLIKTRGQQVTLRCSPKSGHDTVSWYQQALGQGPQFIFQYYEEEERQRGNFPDRFSGHQFPNYSSELNVNALLLGDSALYLCASSLEVGRTNTEAFFGQGTRLTVV.

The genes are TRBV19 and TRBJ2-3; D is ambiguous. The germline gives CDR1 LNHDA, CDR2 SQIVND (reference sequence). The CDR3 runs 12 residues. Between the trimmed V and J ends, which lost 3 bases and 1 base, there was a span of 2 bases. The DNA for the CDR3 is TGTGCCAGTAGTATTGGCACAGATACGCAGTATTTT. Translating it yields CASSIGTDTQYF. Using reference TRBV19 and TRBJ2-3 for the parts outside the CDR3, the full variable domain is DGGITQSPKYLFRKEGQNVTLSCEQNLNHDAMYWYRQDPGQGLRLIYYSQIVNDFQKGDIAEGYSVSREKKESFPLTVTSAQKNPTAFYLCASSIGTDTQYFGPGTRLTVL.

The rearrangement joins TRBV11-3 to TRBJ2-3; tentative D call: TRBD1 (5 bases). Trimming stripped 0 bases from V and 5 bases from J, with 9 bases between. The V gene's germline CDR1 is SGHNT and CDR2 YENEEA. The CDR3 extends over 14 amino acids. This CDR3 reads CASSLERQGDTQYF. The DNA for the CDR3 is TGTGCCAGCAGCTTAGAACGGCAGGGAGATACGCAGTATTTT.